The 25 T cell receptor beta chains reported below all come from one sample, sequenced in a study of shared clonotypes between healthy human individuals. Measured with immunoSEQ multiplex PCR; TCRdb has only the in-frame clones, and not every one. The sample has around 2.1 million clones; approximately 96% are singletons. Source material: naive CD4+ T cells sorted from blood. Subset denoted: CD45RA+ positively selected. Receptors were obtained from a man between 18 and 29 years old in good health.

Here the CDR3 DNA reads TGTGCCAGTCGTGTTAGCGGGTACAATGAGCAGTTCTTC. Residues: CASRVSGYNEQFF. The V call is TRBV19, the J call TRBJ2-1; TRBD2 agrees at 7 bases. Germline-derived CDR1 and CDR2 are LNHDA and SQIVND (reference sequence). This CDR3 has 13 residues. V shed 8 bases, J shed 4 bases, and the junction held 5 bases outside the gene matches.

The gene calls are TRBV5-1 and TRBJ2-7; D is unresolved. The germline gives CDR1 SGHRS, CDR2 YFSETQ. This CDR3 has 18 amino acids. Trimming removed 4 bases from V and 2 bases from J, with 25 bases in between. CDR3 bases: TGCGCCAGCAGCCTACCCCCTCGACCCACGGTCCTCCCCTACGAGCAGTACTTC. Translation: CASSLPPRPTVLPYEQYF.

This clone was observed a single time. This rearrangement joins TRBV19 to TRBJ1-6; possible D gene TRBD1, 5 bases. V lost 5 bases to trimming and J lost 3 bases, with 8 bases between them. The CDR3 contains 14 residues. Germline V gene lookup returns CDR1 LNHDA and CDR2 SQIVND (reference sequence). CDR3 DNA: TGTGCCAGTAGTCTGACAGACTATAATTCACCCCTCCACTTT. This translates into CASSLTDYNSPLHF.

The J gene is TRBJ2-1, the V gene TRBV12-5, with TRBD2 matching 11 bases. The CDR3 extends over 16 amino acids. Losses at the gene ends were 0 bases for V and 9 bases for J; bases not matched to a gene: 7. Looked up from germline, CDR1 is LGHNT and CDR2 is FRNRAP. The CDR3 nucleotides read TGTGCTAGTGGTTTGGTACTTAGCGGGAGGGCCAGTGAGCAGTTCTTC. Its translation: CASGLVLSGRASEQFF.

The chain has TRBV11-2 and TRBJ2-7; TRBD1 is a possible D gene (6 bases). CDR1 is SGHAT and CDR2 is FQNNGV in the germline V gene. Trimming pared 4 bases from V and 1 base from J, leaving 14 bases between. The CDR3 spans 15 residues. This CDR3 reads CASSSNRASSYEQYF. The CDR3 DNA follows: TGTGCCAGCAGCTCGAACAGGGCGTCGTCCTACGAGCAGTACTTC. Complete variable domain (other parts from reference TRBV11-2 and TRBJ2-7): EAGVAQSPRYKIIEKRQSVAFWCNPISGHATLYWYQQILGQGPKLLIQFQNNGVVDDSQLPKDRFSAERLKGVDSTLKIQPAKLEDSAVYLCASSSNRASSYEQYFGPGTRLTVT.

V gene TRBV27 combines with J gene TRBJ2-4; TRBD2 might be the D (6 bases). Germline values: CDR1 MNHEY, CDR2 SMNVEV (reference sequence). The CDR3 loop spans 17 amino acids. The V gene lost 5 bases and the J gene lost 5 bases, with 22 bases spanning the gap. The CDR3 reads CASSGRTGTDGQNIQYF. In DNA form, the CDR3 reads TGTGCCAGCAGTGGCCGTACCGGGACTGATGGGCAAAACATTCAGTACTTC.

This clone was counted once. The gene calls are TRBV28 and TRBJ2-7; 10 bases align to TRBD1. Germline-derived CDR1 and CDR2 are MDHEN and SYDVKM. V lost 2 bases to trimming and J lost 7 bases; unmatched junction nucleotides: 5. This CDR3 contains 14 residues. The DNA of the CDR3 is TGTGCCAGCAGTTTACAGACAGGGGGCTTAGAGCAGTACTTC. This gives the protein CASSLQTGGLEQYF.

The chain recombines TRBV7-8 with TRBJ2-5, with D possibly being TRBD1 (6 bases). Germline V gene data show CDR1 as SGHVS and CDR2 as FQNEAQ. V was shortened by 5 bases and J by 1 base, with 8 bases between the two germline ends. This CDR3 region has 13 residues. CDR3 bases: TGTGCCAGCAGCCGGACAGTCCAAGAGACCCAGTACTTC. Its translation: CASSRTVQETQYF.

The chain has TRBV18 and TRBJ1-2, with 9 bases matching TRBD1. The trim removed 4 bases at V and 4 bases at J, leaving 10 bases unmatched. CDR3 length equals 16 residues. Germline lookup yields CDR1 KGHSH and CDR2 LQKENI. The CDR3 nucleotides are TGTGCCAGCTCACGAACCACGGACAGGGGCGGCTATGGCTACACCTTC. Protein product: CASSRTTDRGGYGYTF.

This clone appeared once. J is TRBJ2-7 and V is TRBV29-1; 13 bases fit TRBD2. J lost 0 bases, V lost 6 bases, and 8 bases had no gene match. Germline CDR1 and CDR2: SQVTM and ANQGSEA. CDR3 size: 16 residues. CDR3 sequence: CSVVKGLAGSSYEQYF. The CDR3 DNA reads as TGCAGCGTGGTTAAGGGACTAGCGGGAAGCTCCTACGAGCAGTACTTC.

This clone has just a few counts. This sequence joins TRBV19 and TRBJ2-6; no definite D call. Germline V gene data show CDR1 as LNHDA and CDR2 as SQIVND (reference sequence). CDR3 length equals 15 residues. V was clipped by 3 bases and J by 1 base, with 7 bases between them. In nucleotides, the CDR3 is TGTGCCAGTAGTATTGCGGCATCTGGGGCCAACGTCCTGACTTTC. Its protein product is CASSIAASGANVLTF.

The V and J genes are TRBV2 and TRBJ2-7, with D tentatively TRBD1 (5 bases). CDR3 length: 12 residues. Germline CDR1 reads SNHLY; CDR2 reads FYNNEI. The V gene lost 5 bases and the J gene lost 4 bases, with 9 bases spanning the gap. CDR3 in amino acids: CASSWQGYEQYF. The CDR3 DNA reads TGTGCCAGCAGTTGGCAGGGTTACGAGCAGTACTTC.

The CDR3 region is CAWRLAGATYEQYF. For the CDR3, the DNA is TGTGCCTGGAGACTAGCGGGCGCGACCTACGAGCAGTACTTC. This chain joins TRBV30 and TRBJ2-7; 9 bases match TRBD2. The V gene end was trimmed by 3 bases and the J gene end by 2 bases; junction bases not matched to a gene: 5. This CDR3 has 14 amino acids. The germline V gene has CDR1 GTSNPN and CDR2 SVGIG (reference sequence).

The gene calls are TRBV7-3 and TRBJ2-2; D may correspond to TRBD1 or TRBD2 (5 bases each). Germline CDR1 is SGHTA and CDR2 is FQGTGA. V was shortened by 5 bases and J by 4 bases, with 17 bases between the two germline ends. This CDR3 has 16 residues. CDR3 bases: TGTGCCAGCAGCGGGGCCGTGGGACGGGGCACCGGGGAGCTGTTTTTT. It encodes CASSGAVGRGTGELFF.

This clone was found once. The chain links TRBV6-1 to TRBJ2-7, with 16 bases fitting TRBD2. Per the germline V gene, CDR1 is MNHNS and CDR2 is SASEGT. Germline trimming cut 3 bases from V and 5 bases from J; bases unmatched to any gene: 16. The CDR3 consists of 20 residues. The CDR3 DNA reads TGTGCCAGCAGTGAGATTCCGGGACTAGCGGGAGGGGTGTCGAGAAACGAGCAGTACTTC. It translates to CASSEIPGLAGGVSRNEQYF.

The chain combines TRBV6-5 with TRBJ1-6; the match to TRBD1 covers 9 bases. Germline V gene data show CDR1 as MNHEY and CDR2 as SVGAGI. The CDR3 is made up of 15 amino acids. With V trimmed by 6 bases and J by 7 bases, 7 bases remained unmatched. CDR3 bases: TGTGCCAGCAGAGCCGCCGGGACAGGGAATTCACCCCTCCACTTT. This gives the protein CASRAAGTGNSPLHF.

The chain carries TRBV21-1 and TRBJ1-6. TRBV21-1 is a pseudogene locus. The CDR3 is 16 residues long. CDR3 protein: CASSLSRQRGSGALHF. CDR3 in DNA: TGTGCCAGCAGCCTCTCGAGGCAGAGGGGTTCTGGGGCCCTCCACTTT.

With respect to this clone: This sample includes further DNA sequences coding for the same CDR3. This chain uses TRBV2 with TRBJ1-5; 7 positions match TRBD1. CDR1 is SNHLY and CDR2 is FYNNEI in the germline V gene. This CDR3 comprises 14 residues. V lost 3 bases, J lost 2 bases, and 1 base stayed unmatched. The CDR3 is CASSDDRGNQPQHF. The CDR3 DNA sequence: TGTGCCAGCAGTGATGACAGGGGCAATCAGCCCCAGCATTTT. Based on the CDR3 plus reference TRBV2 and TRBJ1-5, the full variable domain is EPEVTQTPSHQVTQMGQEVILRCVPISNHLYFYWYRQILGQKVEFLVSFYNNEISEKSEIFDDQFSVERPDGSNFTLKIRSTKLEDSAMYFCASSDDRGNQPQHFGDGTRLSIL.

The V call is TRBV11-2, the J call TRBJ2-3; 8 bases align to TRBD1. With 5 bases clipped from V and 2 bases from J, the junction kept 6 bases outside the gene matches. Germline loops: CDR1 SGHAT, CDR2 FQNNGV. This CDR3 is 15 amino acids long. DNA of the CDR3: TGTGCCAGCAGCCTCCGGACAGGGAACACAGATACGCAGTATTTT. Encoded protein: CASSLRTGNTDTQYF.

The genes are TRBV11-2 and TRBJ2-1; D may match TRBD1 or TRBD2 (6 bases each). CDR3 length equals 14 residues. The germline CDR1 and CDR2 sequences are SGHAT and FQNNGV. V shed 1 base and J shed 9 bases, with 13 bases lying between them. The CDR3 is CASSLAWGRGEQFF. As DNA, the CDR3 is TGTGCCAGCAGCTTAGCCTGGGGGCGGGGTGAGCAGTTCTTC.

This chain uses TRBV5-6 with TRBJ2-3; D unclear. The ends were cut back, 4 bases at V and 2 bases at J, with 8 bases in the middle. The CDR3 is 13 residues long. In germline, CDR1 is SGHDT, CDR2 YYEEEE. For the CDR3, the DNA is TGTGCCAGCAGCCTCACGAACACAGATACGCAGTATTTT. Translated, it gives CASSLTNTDTQYF.

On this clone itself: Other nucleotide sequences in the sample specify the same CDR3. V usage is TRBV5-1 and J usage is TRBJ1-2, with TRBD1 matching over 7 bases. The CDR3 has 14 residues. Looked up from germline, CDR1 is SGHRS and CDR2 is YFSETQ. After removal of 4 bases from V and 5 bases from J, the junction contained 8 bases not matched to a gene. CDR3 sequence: CASSSTGTAYGYTF. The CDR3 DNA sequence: TGCGCCAGCAGCAGCACCGGGACAGCTTATGGCTACACCTTC.

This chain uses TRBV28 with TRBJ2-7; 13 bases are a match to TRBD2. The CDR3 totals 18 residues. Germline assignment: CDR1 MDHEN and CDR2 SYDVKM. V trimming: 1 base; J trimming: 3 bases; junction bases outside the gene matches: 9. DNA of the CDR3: TGTGCCAGCAGTTTATTAGGGACTAGCGGGGTTAAAGGCTACGAGCAGTACTTC. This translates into CASSLLGTSGVKGYEQYF.

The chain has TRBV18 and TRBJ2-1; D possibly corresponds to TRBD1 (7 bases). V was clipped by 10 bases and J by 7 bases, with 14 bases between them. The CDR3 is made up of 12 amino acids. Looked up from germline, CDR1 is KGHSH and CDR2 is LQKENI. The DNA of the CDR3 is TGTGCCACCTTCCAGGGGGGTAATGAGCAGTTCTTC. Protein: CATFQGGNEQFF.

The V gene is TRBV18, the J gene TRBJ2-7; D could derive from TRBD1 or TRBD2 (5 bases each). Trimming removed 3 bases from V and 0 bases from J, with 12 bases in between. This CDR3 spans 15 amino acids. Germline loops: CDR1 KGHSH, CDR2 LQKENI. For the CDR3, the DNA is TGTGCCAGCTCACCGGGGGACGGCAGCTCCTACGAGCAGTACTTC. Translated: CASSPGDGSSYEQYF.